Described below is a single TCR beta chain sequence and its context. No antigen is known for it. This specimen includes other DNA sequences encoding the same CDR3. The CDR3 has 13 residues. The V gene's germline CDR1 is MNHNY and CDR2 SVGAGI (reference sequence). Trimming shortened V by 5 bases and J by 3 bases, and 10 bases separated the two germline ends. The data belong to a study of identifying expanded T cells in peripheral blood. Produced via immunoSEQ multiplex PCR; TCRdb's table is partial and in-frame only. The sample contains about 100,000 clones, approximately 88% of which appear only once. Healthy donors had no documented immune events, such as infections, while sampled. General study findings and limits: Differentially abundant clones: approximately 1.3 between replicates, 16.4 at around 14 days, 19 at four. Across healthy donors, higher total template counts meant significantly greater approximately 2-week count variance.

The specimen sequenced was blood. The TCR was taken from a person aged 18 to 75 in good health. The chain links TRBV6-6 to TRBJ1-1; no clear D gene. The CDR3 region has the DNA TGTGCCAGCAGTCCAAATGGAGACACTGAAGCTTTCTTT. This sequence encodes CASSPNGDTEAFF.